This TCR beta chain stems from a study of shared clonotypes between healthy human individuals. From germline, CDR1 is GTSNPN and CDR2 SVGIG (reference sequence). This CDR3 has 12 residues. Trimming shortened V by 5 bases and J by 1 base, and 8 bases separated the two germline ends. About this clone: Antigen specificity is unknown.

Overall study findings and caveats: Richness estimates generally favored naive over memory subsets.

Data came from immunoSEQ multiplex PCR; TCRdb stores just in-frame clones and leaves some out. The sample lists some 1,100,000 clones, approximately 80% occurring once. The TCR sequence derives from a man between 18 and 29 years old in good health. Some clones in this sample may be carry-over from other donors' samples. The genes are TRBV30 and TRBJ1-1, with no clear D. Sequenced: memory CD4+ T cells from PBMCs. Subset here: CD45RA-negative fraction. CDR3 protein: CAWASTNTEAFF. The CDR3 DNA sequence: TGTGCCTGGGCTAGTACGAACACTGAAGCTTTCTTT. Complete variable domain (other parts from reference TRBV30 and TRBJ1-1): SQTIHQWPATLVQPVGSPLSLECTVEGTSNPNLYWYRQAAGRGLQLLFYSVGIGQISSEVPQNLSASRPQDRQFILSSKKLLLSDSGFYLCAWASTNTEAFFGQGTRLTVV.